The 32 T cell receptor beta chains reported below all come from one sample, sequenced in a study of shared clonotypes between healthy human individuals. Libraries were prepared by immunoSEQ multiplex PCR; TCRdb keeps only in-frame clonotypes and omits some of them. The sample records approximately 330,000 clones, about 73% being singletons. Sequenced material: memory CD4+ T cells sorted from blood. Subset given: CD45RA-negative fraction. All receptors derive from a man younger than 40 in good health.

V gene TRBV11-3 combines with J gene TRBJ2-2; D assignment may be TRBD1 or TRBD2 (5 bases each). The ends were cut back, 4 bases at V and 4 bases at J, with 13 bases in the middle. CDR1 is SGHNT, CDR2 YENEEA, per germline. This CDR3 spans 15 amino acids. The CDR3 is CASSSRVGSTGELFF. In DNA form, the CDR3 reads TGTGCCAGCAGCTCCAGGGTGGGGAGCACCGGGGAGCTGTTTTTT. Filled out from reference TRBV11-3 and TRBJ2-2, the complete variable domain reads EAGVVQSPRYKIIEKKQPVAFWCNPISGHNTLYWYLQNLGQGPELLIRYENEEAVDDSQLPKDRFSAERLKGVDSTLKIQPAELGDSAVYLCASSSRVGSTGELFFGEGSRLTVL.

The rearrangement joins TRBV18 to TRBJ2-5; no clear D gene. Trimming removed 4 bases at V and 2 bases at J, with 8 bases between. The CDR3 is made up of 13 amino acids. The V gene's germline CDR1 is KGHSH and CDR2 LQKENI. In nucleotides, the CDR3 is TGTGCCAGCTCACTGGACGAACAAGAGACCCAGTACTTC. Translated: CASSLDEQETQYF.

The chain uses TRBV2 and TRBJ2-5; possibly TRBD2 for D (5 bases). Germline CDR1 SNHLY, CDR2 FYNNEI. V was shortened by 6 bases and J by 2 bases, with 16 bases between the two germline ends. This CDR3 has 15 residues. In DNA form, the CDR3 reads TGTGCCAGCAGCCAACAGCGGATCGAACAAGAGACCCAGTACTTC. This codes for CASSQQRIEQETQYF.

This chain links TRBV27 with TRBJ1-5, with a tentative D call TRBD1 (5 bases). Germline V gene lookup returns CDR1 MNHEY and CDR2 SMNVEV (reference sequence). V lost 6 bases to trimming and J lost 0 bases, with 15 bases between them. The CDR3 sequence is 16 residues long. The chain's CDR3 is CASREGTAPSNQPQHF. The CDR3 DNA is TGTGCCAGCAGGGAAGGGACCGCTCCTAGCAATCAGCCCCAGCATTTT.

This chain links TRBV18 with TRBJ2-3; D is perhaps TRBD1 or TRBD2 (5 bases each). The germline V gene encodes CDR1 KGHSH and CDR2 LQKENI. The CDR3 covers 15 residues. V was pared by 3 bases and J by 0 bases, with 10 bases between. The CDR3 region has the DNA TGTGCCAGCTCACCTGGGGGAACAAGCACAGATACGCAGTATTTT. Amino acid sequence: CASSPGGTSTDTQYF.

This rearrangement joins TRBV2 to TRBJ1-3; possible D gene TRBD1, 5 bases. The ends were cut back, 6 bases at V and 0 bases at J, with 15 bases in the middle. CDR3 length: 16 amino acids. The germline gives CDR1 SNHLY, CDR2 FYNNEI. The CDR3 DNA follows: TGTGCCAGCAGGCTCCCCGGGACCTTCTCTGGAAACACCATATATTTT. This sequence encodes CASRLPGTFSGNTIYF.

The chain combines TRBV5-1 with TRBJ2-5; D remains unclear. This CDR3 is built from 13 residues. V dropped 4 bases and J dropped 2 bases, with 9 bases sitting between them. Germline-derived CDR1 and CDR2 are SGHRS and YFSETQ. CDR3 DNA: TGCGCCAGCAGCCGGCGCGAGCAAGAGACCCAGTACTTC. Its translation: CASSRREQETQYF.

The chain employs TRBV30 and TRBJ2-7, with D perhaps assigned TRBD1 or TRBD2 (5 bases each). The CDR3 covers 12 residues. The V and J ends lost 3 bases and 5 bases respectively, with 11 bases between them. Looked up from germline, CDR1 is GTSNPN and CDR2 is SVGIG (reference sequence). CDR3 residues: CAWSPRGHEQYF. The CDR3 DNA reads as TGTGCCTGGAGCCCTCGGGGCCACGAGCAGTACTTC.

As for this clone: This sample includes further DNA sequences coding for the same CDR3. The chain links TRBV5-4 to TRBJ2-2, with a possible D match to TRBD2 (5 bases). The V and J ends lost 3 bases and 0 bases respectively, with 9 bases between them. Germline V gene data show CDR1 as SGHNT and CDR2 as YYREEE (reference sequence). The CDR3 is 15 residues long. The CDR3 DNA sequence: TGTGCCAGCAGCTCGGAGGTCGCGAACACCGGGGAGCTGTTTTTT. Translated: CASSSEVANTGELFF.

The chain employs TRBV7-6 and TRBJ2-5; no clear D gene. The germline V gene encodes CDR1 SGHVS and CDR2 FNYEAQ. V was trimmed by 1 base and J by 5 bases, leaving 8 bases between them. This CDR3 region has 13 residues. CDR3 amino acids: CASSLEERETQYF. The CDR3 nucleotides read TGTGCCAGCAGCTTAGAAGAGAGGGAGACCCAGTACTTC.

The chain carries TRBV6-1 and TRBJ2-1, with no clear D. The V gene lost 4 bases and the J gene lost 3 bases, with 7 bases spanning the gap. The CDR3 is 13 residues long. Germline V gene sequence: CDR1 MNHNS, CDR2 SASEGT. The CDR3 region is CASSVGVYNEQFF. The DNA for the CDR3 is TGTGCCAGCAGTGTTGGGGTCTACAATGAGCAGTTCTTC.

V is TRBV9 and J is TRBJ1-5; D possibly corresponds to TRBD1 (6 bases). Germline CDR1 SGDLS, CDR2 YYNGEE. CDR3 length: 14 residues. The V end was cut by 2 bases, the J end by 3 bases, with 9 bases between. CDR3 sequence: CASSVGDNNQPQHF. DNA for the CDR3: TGTGCCAGCAGCGTCGGGGACAACAATCAGCCCCAGCATTTT.

The rearrangement links TRBV29-1 to TRBJ2-1; D is perhaps TRBD2 (6 bases). This CDR3 is 12 amino acids long. The germline gives CDR1 SQVTM, CDR2 ANQGSEA. Trimming took off 7 bases at V and 6 bases at J, with 13 bases between the two ends. As DNA, the CDR3 is TGCAGCGCCCACGGGACTTTCAATGAGCAGTTCTTC. Protein product: CSAHGTFNEQFF.

This clone was observed a few times. The V and J genes are TRBV19 and TRBJ2-1; D uncertain. Per the germline V gene, CDR1 is LNHDA and CDR2 is SQIVND (reference sequence). The CDR3 runs 14 residues. Between the trimmed V and J ends, which lost 3 bases and 10 bases, there was a span of 16 bases. For the CDR3, the DNA is TGTGCCAGTAGTATTCGAACCCGGGCCGCGGAGCAGTTCTTC. Protein product: CASSIRTRAAEQFF.

The chain combines TRBV6-1 with TRBJ2-6; maybe TRBD1 (6 bases). Trimming took 3 bases from V and 0 from J, leaving 12 bases between them. Looked up from germline, CDR1 is MNHNS and CDR2 is SASEGT. The CDR3 spans 17 residues. The CDR3 DNA reads TGTGCCAGCAGTGAGAAGGGGGTTAGCTCTGGGGCCAACGTCCTGACTTTC. Encoded protein: CASSEKGVSSGANVLTF.

The rearrangement uses TRBV14 and TRBJ2-1; D is uncertain. Germline values: CDR1 SGHDN, CDR2 FVKESK. The V and J ends lost 1 base and 7 bases respectively, with 11 bases between them. The CDR3 loop spans 14 amino acids. The CDR3 is CASSQAVPPNEQFF. The CDR3 nucleotides are TGTGCCAGCAGCCAAGCAGTACCCCCGAATGAGCAGTTCTTC.

The rearrangement joins TRBV6-5 to TRBJ1-6, with 7 bases matching TRBD1. The junction had 5 bases not matched to a gene; V was cut back by 8 bases and J by 7 bases. The germline CDR1 and CDR2 sequences are MNHEY and SVGAGI. The CDR3 length is 13 residues. In DNA, the CDR3 is TGTGCCAGCGCGGACAGGCCCAATTCACCCCTCCACTTT. The encoded protein is CASADRPNSPLHF.

This clone was detected ten times or more. The chain recombines TRBV27 with TRBJ2-4, with 14 positions matching TRBD2. Germline V gene lookup returns CDR1 MNHEY and CDR2 SMNVEV (reference sequence). Trimming took 5 bases from V and 9 from J; bases not matched to a gene: 9. The CDR3 extends over 16 amino acids. For the CDR3, the DNA is TGTGCCAGCAGTGCCCAGGGACTAGCGGGAGAGAGCATTCAGTACTTC. Translating gives CASSAQGLAGESIQYF.

The chain is built from TRBV5-4 and TRBJ2-3; 15 bases fit TRBD2. CDR1 and CDR2 from the germline V gene are SGHNT and YYREEE (reference sequence). Losses at the gene ends were 5 bases for V and 3 bases for J; bases not matched to a gene: 4. There are 16 residues in the CDR3. CDR3 DNA: TGTGCCAGCAGACCAGGGACTAGCGGGAGGACAGATACGCAGTATTTT. It yields the protein CASRPGTSGRTDTQYF.

The V call is TRBV6-5, the J call TRBJ2-1; possible D gene TRBD1, 6 bases. The germline V and J ends were trimmed by 5 bases and 4 bases, with 15 bases remaining between them. This CDR3 has 15 residues. Germline assignment: CDR1 MNHEY and CDR2 SVGAGI. CDR3 bases: TGTGCCAGCAGTCCCACAGGGAACCCTTACAATGAGCAGTTCTTC. Translating it yields CASSPTGNPYNEQFF.

The CDR3 DNA reads TGTGCCAGCAGCATTGGGGCTAGCGGGGCGATAGATACGCAGTATTTT. Residues: CASSIGASGAIDTQYF. The V call is TRBV5-4, the J call TRBJ2-3; TRBD2 agrees at 9 bases. CDR3 size: 16 residues. J was trimmed by 5 bases and V by 4 bases; bases with no gene match: 11. Germline CDR1 reads SGHNT; CDR2 reads YYREEE (reference sequence).

A few counts support this clone. The gene calls are TRBV5-4 and TRBJ2-1; 7 nucleotides agree with TRBD2. This CDR3 has 14 residues. Trimming removed 2 bases from V and 5 bases from J; junction bases left unmatched: 4. The germline V gene has CDR1 SGHNT and CDR2 YYREEE (reference sequence). CDR3 nucleotide sequence: TGTGCCAGCAGCTTCTGGGGGGGACACAATGAGCAGTTCTTC. Its translation is CASSFWGGHNEQFF.

On this clone itself: Other DNA sequences within the sample encode an identical CDR3. The chain has TRBV18 and TRBJ1-2; D is unclear. V lost 3 bases, J lost 4 bases, and 12 bases lay in between. There are 14 residues in the CDR3. CDR1 KGHSH and CDR2 LQKENI come from the germline V gene. The CDR3 is CASSPRTEAYGYTF. The CDR3 nucleotides read TGTGCCAGCTCACCCCGGACGGAGGCCTATGGCTACACCTTC.

This clone turned up a few times. This chain links TRBV14 with TRBJ2-7; 13 nucleotides match TRBD2. The ends lost 4 bases at V and 2 bases at J; junction bases unmatched: 8. The germline V gene encodes CDR1 SGHDN and CDR2 FVKESK. CDR3 length: 17 amino acids. In nucleotides, the CDR3 is TGTGCCAGCAGCCGGACCCGGACTAGCGGGAGTGCCTACGAGCAGTACTTC. This translates into CASSRTRTSGSAYEQYF. Full variable domain (rest looked up from reference TRBV14 and TRBJ2-7): EAGVTQFPSHSVIEKGQTVTLRCDPISGHDNLYWYRRVMGKEIKFLLHFVKESKQDESGMPNNRFLAERTGGTYSTLKVQPAELEDSGVYFCASSRTRTSGSAYEQYFGPGTRLTVT.

This clone turned up a few times. V and J are TRBV30 and TRBJ2-6; D gene uncertain. CDR1 and CDR2 from the germline V gene are GTSNPN and SVGIG (reference sequence). The V end was cut by 2 bases, the J end by 0 bases, with 5 bases between. The CDR3 is 14 residues long. The CDR3 sequence is CAWSRDSGANVLTF. For the CDR3, the DNA is TGTGCCTGGAGTAGAGACTCTGGGGCCAACGTCCTGACTTTC.

This clone was seen a handful of times. V usage is TRBV28 and J usage is TRBJ2-3, with TRBD2 matching 12 bases. This CDR3 has 19 amino acids. V lost 8 bases and J lost 2; bases outside the gene matches: 17. Germline lookup yields CDR1 MDHEN and CDR2 SYDVKM. The CDR3 DNA reads as TGTGCCAGCGTAGCCGGACTAGCGGGATACTATGAAAACACAGATACGCAGTATTTT. Protein product: CASVAGLAGYYENTDTQYF. The variable domain in full, completed from reference TRBV28 and TRBJ2-3, reads DVKVTQSSRYLVKRTGEKVFLECVQDMDHENMFWYRQDPGLGLRLIYFSYDVKMKEKGDIPEGYSVSREKKERFSLILESASTNQTSMYLCASVAGLAGYYENTDTQYFGPGTRLTVL.

The chain joins TRBV6-5 to TRBJ2-3; D perhaps matches TRBD2 (5 bases). V dropped 6 bases and J dropped 1 base, with 14 bases sitting between them. This CDR3 comprises 15 residues. Germline CDR1 and CDR2: MNHEY and SVGAGI. The CDR3 here is CASRTLAERTDTQYF. Written as DNA, the CDR3 is TGTGCCAGCAGGACCCTAGCTGAGCGCACAGATACGCAGTATTTT.

V and J are TRBV29-1 and TRBJ2-7; a weak D match, TRBD1 (5 bases). Per the germline V gene, CDR1 is SQVTM and CDR2 is ANQGSEA. The CDR3 runs 12 residues. Trimming pared 4 bases from V and 2 bases from J, leaving 9 bases between. CDR3: CSVGDSAYEQYF. CDR3 coding DNA: TGCAGCGTTGGTGACAGCGCCTACGAGCAGTACTTC.

J is TRBJ1-2 and V is TRBV28; D is unresolved. V dropped 4 bases and J dropped 8 bases, with 17 bases sitting between them. Germline-derived CDR1 and CDR2 are MDHEN and SYDVKM. This CDR3 has 14 amino acids. CDR3 residues: CASSYPGLTRGYTF. The CDR3 DNA follows: TGTGCCAGCAGTTACCCCGGCCTGACTCGGGGCTACACCTTC.

The rearrangement uses TRBV6-5 and TRBJ2-7; D perhaps matches TRBD1 (5 bases). The germline V and J ends were trimmed by 6 bases and 3 bases, with 18 bases remaining between them. CDR1 and CDR2 (germline): MNHEY, SVGAGI. The CDR3 has 15 residues. The CDR3 loop reads CASRFQGRGVYEQYF. CDR3 nucleotide sequence: TGTGCCAGCAGATTTCAGGGCCGTGGTGTCTACGAGCAGTACTTC.

The rearrangement links TRBV4-3 to TRBJ1-2, with D possibly matching TRBD1 (6 bases). Trimming pared 1 base from V and 8 bases from J, leaving 17 bases between. CDR1 and CDR2 (germline): LGHNA, YSLEER. CDR3 length: 15 amino acids. The CDR3 loop is CASSQGPGEFLGYTF. The CDR3 DNA sequence: TGCGCCAGCAGCCAAGGGCCAGGGGAATTTTTGGGCTACACCTTC.

This clone occurred a few times. A junction end diverges from the germline sequence, so it may reflect a read error. The gene calls are TRBV11-2 and TRBJ1-1; 7 bases are a match to TRBD1. CDR1 is SGHAT, CDR2 FQNNGV, per germline. This CDR3 is 14 amino acids long. CDR3 amino acids: CASSLDRVVTEAFF. In nucleotides, the CDR3 is TGTGCCAGCAGCCTAGACAGGGTGGTCACTGAAGCTTTCTTT. Full variable domain (remainder filled in from reference TRBV11-2 and TRBJ1-1): EAGVAQSPRYKIIEKRQSVAFWCNPISGHATLYWYQQILGQGPKLLIQFQNNGVVDDSQLPKDRFSAERLKGVDSTLKIQPAKLEDSAVYLCASSLDRVVTEAFFGQGTRLTVV.